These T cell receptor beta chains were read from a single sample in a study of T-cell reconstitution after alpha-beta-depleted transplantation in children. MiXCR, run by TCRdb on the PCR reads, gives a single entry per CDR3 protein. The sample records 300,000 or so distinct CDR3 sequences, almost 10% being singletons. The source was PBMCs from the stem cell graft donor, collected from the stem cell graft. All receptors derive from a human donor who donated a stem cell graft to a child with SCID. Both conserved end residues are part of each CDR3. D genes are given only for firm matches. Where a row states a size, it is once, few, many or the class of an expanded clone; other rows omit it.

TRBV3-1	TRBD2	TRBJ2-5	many	TGTGCCAGCAGCCAAAATATAGCGGGGGGTTATCAAGAGACCCAGTACTTC	CASSQNIAGGYQETQYF
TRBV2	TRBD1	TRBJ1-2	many	TGTGCCAGCAGGCCGGGACAGGGGGCCTTTATCCCCTATGGCTACACCTTC	CASRPGQGAFIPYGYTF
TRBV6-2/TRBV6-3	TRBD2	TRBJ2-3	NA	TGTGCCAGCAGTTACTCGGTGGTTAGCGGGGGGCTGACTCGGGGCACAGATACGCAGTATTTT	CASSYSVVSGGLTRGTDTQYF
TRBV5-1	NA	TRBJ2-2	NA	TGCGCCAGCAGCTTGGTTGTGACAGGATCCACCGGGGAGCTGTTTTTT	CASSLVVTGSTGELFF
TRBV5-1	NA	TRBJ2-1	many	TGCGCCAGCAGCTTGAGGGGGGGCCCAGGCAATGAGCAGTTCTTC	CASSLRGGPGNEQFF
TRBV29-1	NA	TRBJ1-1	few	TGCAGCGTTGATAGGATCCTGAACACTGAAGCTTTCTTT	CSVDRILNTEAFF
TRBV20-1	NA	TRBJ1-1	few	TGCAGTGCGCCTGGGAGTGGGGGGAAGACTGAAGCTTTCTTT	CSAPGSGGKTEAFF
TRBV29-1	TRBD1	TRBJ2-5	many	TGCAGCGTTGAAGGGACAGGGGGAAAGACCCAGTACTTC	CSVEGTGGKTQYF
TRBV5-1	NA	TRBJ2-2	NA	TGCGCCAGCAGCTCCGCCAGGGAGCTGTTTTTT	CASSSARELFF
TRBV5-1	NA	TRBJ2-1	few	TGCGCCAGCAGCTTGGGGGCTCCCCCAGAGCAGTTCTTC	CASSLGAPPEQFF
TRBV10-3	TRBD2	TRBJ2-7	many	TGTGCCATCACTATGGCGGGGGGTTACGAGCAGTACTTC	CAITMAGGYEQYF
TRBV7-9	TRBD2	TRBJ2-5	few	TGTGCCAGCAGCTTAACTAGCGAGGGGACCCAGTACTTC	CASSLTSEGTQYF
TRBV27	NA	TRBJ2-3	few	TGTGCCAGCAGCAAGGGACCTCGGGGGCCGGGGACAGATACGCAGTATTTT	CASSKGPRGPGTDTQYF
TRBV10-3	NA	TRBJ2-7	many	TGTGCCATCAGTGGGGATGGGGGGGCCGAGCAGTACTTC	CAISGDGGAEQYF
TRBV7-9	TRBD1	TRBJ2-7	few	TGTGCCAGCAGCCGTGACAGGGACGAGCAGTACTTC	CASSRDRDEQYF
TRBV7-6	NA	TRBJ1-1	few	TGTGCCAGCAGCTTAGTTTCCTTCGTCGCCACTGAAGCTTTCTTT	CASSLVSFVATEAFF
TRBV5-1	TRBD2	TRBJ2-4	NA	TGCGCCAGCAGCTTGAGGACTAGCGGGGGGGGAAACATTCAGTACTTC	CASSLRTSGGGNIQYF
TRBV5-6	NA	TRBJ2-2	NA	TGTGCCAGCAGCTTGGGAGCACTGAACACCGGGGAGCTGTTTTTT	CASSLGALNTGELFF
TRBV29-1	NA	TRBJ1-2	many	TGCAGCATCCGAACGCAGGGCAATTCCTATGGCTACACCTTC	CSIRTQGNSYGYTF
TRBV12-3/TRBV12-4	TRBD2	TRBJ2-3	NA	TGTGCCAGCAGTCCCGGGACTAGCCTTCTCGCTACGCAGTATTTT	CASSPGTSLLATQYF
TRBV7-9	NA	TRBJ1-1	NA	TGTGCCAGCAGCTCCCAGGGTGGACCTGAAGCTTTCTTT	CASSSQGGPEAFF
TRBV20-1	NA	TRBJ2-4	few	TGCAGTGCTAGATACAGACCTCCACCCGGGGACAACATTCAGTACTTC	CSARYRPPPGDNIQYF
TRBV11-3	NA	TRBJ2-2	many	TGTGCCAGCAGTGTAGCGGCGGGGAACACCGGGGAGCTGTTTTTT	CASSVAAGNTGELFF